This is a list of T cell receptor beta chains from one sample in a study of T cell responses to AZD1222 COVID-19 vaccine. Sequenced by immunoSEQ multiplex PCR; TCRdb stores in-frame clones only, minus some. The sample consists of approximately 170,000 clones, roughly nine tenths of them appearing once. Sample: peripheral blood, taken on day 0 of AZD1222 vaccination. The receptor source for this set is an adult in good health. CDR3s include the opening cysteine and the closing phenylalanine or tryptophan. A D gene is named only where the DNA matches it firmly. For some rows the clone size is stated as once, few or many, or as a class when expanded; others skip it.

CDR3 DNA: TGTGCCAGCAGCTTAGCAGGGGGCATTTCGGAGACCCAGTACTTC
CDR3 protein: CASSLAGGISETQYF
J gene: TRBJ2-5
clone size: NA
D gene: TRBD1
V gene: TRBV11-3

CDR3 DNA: TGTGCCAGCAGCTTAGCGCACGGTTCTGGAAACACCATATATTTT
CDR3 protein: CASSLAHGSGNTIYF
J gene: TRBJ1-3
clone size: NA
D gene: NA
V gene: TRBV7-2

CDR3 DNA: TGTGCCAGCAGCCCCGGACGGCTGAACACCGGGGAGCTGTTTTTT
CDR3 protein: CASSPGRLNTGELFF
J gene: TRBJ2-2
clone size: NA
D gene: NA
V gene: TRBV5-4

CDR3 DNA: TGTGCCAGCTCACCACCCGTACAGGGCGGCTATGGCTACACCTTC
CDR3 protein: CASSPPVQGGYGYTF
J gene: TRBJ1-2
clone size: NA
D gene: NA
V gene: TRBV18

CDR3 DNA: TGCGCCAGCAGCTTGGCCAGGAGCACCGGGGAGCTGTTTTTT
CDR3 protein: CASSLARSTGELFF
J gene: TRBJ2-2
clone size: NA
D gene: NA
V gene: TRBV5-1

CDR3 DNA: TGTGCCAGCATTGGCGACGCCACTGAAGCTTTCTTT
CDR3 protein: CASIGDATEAFF
J gene: TRBJ1-1
clone size: NA
D gene: NA
V gene: TRBV4-2

CDR3 DNA: TGTGCCAGCAGCCCCTGGGGGGGCAGCAATCAGCCCCAGCATTTT
CDR3 protein: CASSPWGGSNQPQHF
J gene: TRBJ1-5
clone size: once
D gene: NA
V gene: TRBV6-5

CDR3 DNA: TGCGCCAGCAGCCCACAGATAACTAGCAATCAGCCCCAGCATTTT
CDR3 protein: CASSPQITSNQPQHF
J gene: TRBJ1-5
clone size: few
D gene: NA
V gene: TRBV4-3

CDR3 DNA: TGTGCCAGCAGCCATAACACAGGGGATGGAAACACCATATATTTT
CDR3 protein: CASSHNTGDGNTIYF
J gene: TRBJ1-3
clone size: few
D gene: TRBD1
V gene: TRBV3-1/TRBV3-2

CDR3 DNA: TGTGCCAGCAGCTCCCGGACAGGTCGGGAGAACTATGGCTACACCTTC
CDR3 protein: CASSSRTGRENYGYTF
J gene: TRBJ1-2
clone size: NA
D gene: TRBD1
V gene: TRBV9

CDR3 DNA: TGTGCCAGCAGCTTAATTGCGGGGATACCAAACAATGAGCAGTTCTTC
CDR3 protein: CASSLIAGIPNNEQFF
J gene: TRBJ2-1
clone size: NA
D gene: NA
V gene: TRBV7-3

CDR3 DNA: TGTGCCACCAGTGAAGCCGACAGGGAGAGACAGTACTTC
CDR3 protein: CATSEADRERQYF
J gene: TRBJ2-7
clone size: NA
D gene: TRBD1
V gene: TRBV24-1

CDR3 DNA: TGTGCCAGCAGCACCGTCCGGGGGGCTAGCTTCTACATTCAGTACTTC
CDR3 protein: CASSTVRGASFYIQYF
J gene: TRBJ2-4
clone size: NA
D gene: NA
V gene: TRBV11-2

CDR3 DNA: TGTGCCACTCGACCTCCAGGGCAGGGCTGGGTCACCGGGGAGCTGTTTTTT
CDR3 protein: CATRPPGQGWVTGELFF
J gene: TRBJ2-2
clone size: NA
D gene: NA
V gene: TRBV19

CDR3 DNA: TGTGCCAGCAGTGACAAACTAAGCCGGGACAGCTATCAGCCCCAGCATTTT
CDR3 protein: CASSDKLSRDSYQPQHF
J gene: TRBJ1-5
clone size: few
D gene: TRBD1
V gene: TRBV2

CDR3 DNA: TGTGCCAGTAGCCAAAGACTAGCAGAAGAGACCCAGTACTTC
CDR3 protein: CASSQRLAEETQYF
J gene: TRBJ2-5
clone size: few
D gene: TRBD2
V gene: TRBV19

CDR3 DNA: TGCAGCGTTGGAGGGGGGACTGAAGCTTTCTTT
CDR3 protein: CSVGGGTEAFF
J gene: TRBJ1-1
clone size: NA
D gene: NA
V gene: TRBV29-1